Given below is one T cell receptor beta chain in context. This receptor's antigen is unknown. There are no base qualities to consult, and no much larger clone falls within one base. To sequence the TCRbeta CDR3 region, genomic DNA was isolated from the sorted cells. The immunoSEQ Assay was used for sequencing of TCRbeta CDR3 regions. TCRdb carries this immuneACCESS record with in-frame sequences only. Its versions omit some clonotypes, under half of them owing to an unresolved V gene in the studies checked, with the rest unexplained. The sample table holds 73,000 or so clones, of which 84% were seen once. Around 2.4% of the sample is in the top ten clones. The data derive from a study of OX40 agonist ivuxolimab in advanced cancers. For the study in its entirety: Ivuxolimab was an agonistic, fully human IgG2 monoclonal antibody directed against OX40 (CD134), a costimulatory receptor. Intravenous ivuxolimab was administered to patients every 2 weeks at six dose levels: 0.01, 0.1, 0.3, 1.5, 3 and 10 mg/kg. Among the roughly 52 dose-escalation patients, some 20 had hepatocellular carcinoma, about 15 melanoma, 9 renal cell carcinoma and 9 head and neck cancer. The dose-escalation cohort was over 70% male with a mean age of around 64 years, ranging from roughly 20 to 85. Patients were allowed to have had prior anti-PD-1, anti-PD-L1 or anti-CTLA-4 therapy, and around 43% of the dose-escalation patients had been treated with checkpoint inhibitors. Partial responses occurred in three dose-escalation patients, of whom one had hepatocellular carcinoma and two had cutaneous melanoma. Peripheral TCRbeta sequencing was intended to test whether TCR sequence diversity was altered and clonal T-cell expansion was caused by ivuxolimab. The monotherapy dose-escalation portion (N ≈ 50 patients) of the phase I ivuxolimab trial is reported in the paper.

The CDR3 goes from the cysteine to the phenylalanine over 12 residues. The entry retains the CDR3 DNA only, 36 bases that are in frame from base 1. The germline V gene (reference sequence) specifies LNHDA as CDR1 and SQIVND as CDR2. V gives up 5 bases and J gives up 2 bases, and the segment between their germline ends measures 7 bases. Broader findings and caveats from the paper: In partial responders in the 0.1-3.0 mg/kg groups, normalized peripheral clonal expansion was found to be among the lowest, especially among CD8+ T cells. Antigen specificity was not determined for the clonally expanded peripheral T cells. At doses from 0.1 to 3.0 mg/kg, clonal expansion was seen in both CD4+ and CD8+ blood T cells between baseline and week 6. After ivuxolimab, more expanded clones were found on average in CD8+ T cells than in CD4+ T cells. Low levels of normalized T-cell clonal expansion were also seen in some patients who did not respond.

The trial excluded patients who had a history of autoimmune disease or were on systemic immunosuppression. In every dose cohort, peripheral blood was drawn for TCR sequencing at baseline, cycle 4 day 1, and cycle 7 day 1. The samples were drawn from a first-in-human, open-label, multicenter phase I dose-escalation trial of ivuxolimab. The trial enrolled adults with locally advanced or metastatic head and neck squamous cell, hepatocellular, melanoma or renal cell carcinoma. Before TCR sequencing, CD4+ and CD8+ T cells were separately sorted from peripheral blood. Sequencing was performed on CD4+ or CD8+ T cells sorted from blood, taken in a trial of the OX40 agonist ivuxolimab. This chain is built from TRBV19 and TRBJ2-7; D gene: possibly TRBD1, on 5 matching bases. This clonotype was sampled from an adult with an advanced solid tumor such as melanoma, head and neck, liver or kidney cancer. The DNA is as follows: TGTGCCAGTAGTGGCAGGGCCTACGAGCAGTACTTC. Translated, it reads CASSGRAYEQYF.